The 25 T cell receptor beta chains below all came from one sample that was sequenced in a study of OX40 agonist ivuxolimab in advanced cancers. Sequencing was performed with immunoSEQ multiplex PCR; in TCRdb, only in-frame clones are kept and a portion is missing. This table holds about 77,000 clones, around nine tenths found once. The material was CD4+ or CD8+ T cells sorted from blood, obtained in a trial of the OX40 agonist ivuxolimab. All receptors derive from an adult with an advanced solid tumor such as melanoma, head and neck, liver or kidney cancer.

The rearrangement links TRBV4-1 to TRBJ2-3; D is unclear. The V and J ends lost 4 bases and 2 bases respectively, with 7 bases between them. Germline values: CDR1 MGHRA, CDR2 YSYEKL. This CDR3 is built from 13 residues. The CDR3 DNA sequence: TGCGCCAGCAGCCGCGGATCCACAGATACGCAGTATTTT. This sequence encodes CASSRGSTDTQYF.

The V and J genes are TRBV11-2 and TRBJ2-7, with a tentative D call TRBD1 (5 bases). Looked up from germline, CDR1 is SGHAT and CDR2 is FQNNGV. Trimming pared 5 bases from V and 4 bases from J, leaving 12 bases between. The CDR3 loop spans 13 amino acids. The CDR3 DNA follows: TGTGCCAGCAGCACTACTACAGGTTACGAGCAGTACTTC. Translated: CASSTTTGYEQYF.

This sequence joins TRBV6-5 and TRBJ2-6; 9 bases align to TRBD1. Germline V gives CDR1 MNHEY, CDR2 SVGAGI. V trimming: 1 base; J trimming: 2 bases; junction bases outside the gene matches: 0. The CDR3 consists of 16 residues. The CDR3 coding sequence is TGTGCCAGCAGTTACTGGACAGGGGCTGGGGCCAACGTCCTGACTTTC. Its protein is CASSYWTGAGANVLTF.

The J gene is TRBJ2-3, the V gene TRBV18; D not resolved. V was trimmed by 2 bases and J by 2 bases, leaving 11 bases between them. The germline gives CDR1 KGHSH, CDR2 LQKENI. CDR3 size: 15 residues. Written as DNA, the CDR3 is TGTGCCAGCTCACCAATGGTGGCGGACACAGATACGCAGTATTTT. It is translated as CASSPMVADTDTQYF.

The chain uses TRBV11-2 and TRBJ2-3, with 8 bases fitting TRBD1. The CDR3 covers 14 residues. CDR1 and CDR2 from the germline V gene are SGHAT and FQNNGV. V dropped 5 bases and J dropped 1; count of bases not matched to a gene: 2. CDR3 protein: CASSDRGGTDTQYF. CDR3 sequence (DNA): TGTGCCAGCAGCGACAGGGGAGGCACAGATACGCAGTATTTT.

The chain has TRBV28 and TRBJ1-3; D not certain. CDR1 is MDHEN, CDR2 SYDVKM, per germline. The V end was cut by 7 bases, the J end by 7 bases, with 17 bases between. This CDR3 comprises 14 residues. CDR3 coding DNA: TGTGCCAGCACCGGACTTATTCTTGGCAACACCATATATTTT. Translating it yields CASTGLILGNTIYF.

The rearrangement uses TRBV11-2 and TRBJ2-1; 7 bases fit TRBD2. V lost 5 bases, J lost 3 bases, and 1 base stayed unmatched. This CDR3 has 13 residues. Germline V lookup: CDR1 SGHAT, CDR2 FQNNGV. CDR3 nucleotides: TGTGCCAGCAGCGGGACTATCTACAATGAGCAGTTCTTC. This gives the protein CASSGTIYNEQFF.

The chain recombines TRBV5-1 with TRBJ1-4; 8 positions match TRBD1. Looked up from germline, CDR1 is SGHRS and CDR2 is YFSETQ. Unmatched junction bases numbered 5, after V lost 0 bases and J lost 7 bases. This CDR3 region has 15 residues. Here the CDR3 reads CASSLASGGVEKLFF. In nucleotides, the CDR3 is TGCGCCAGCAGCTTGGCCTCAGGGGGCGTTGAAAAACTGTTTTTT.

The CDR3 region is CASSSRTGLGSETQYF. The CDR3, as DNA: TGTGCCAGCAGCTCCCGGACAGGGTTAGGTTCAGAGACCCAGTACTTC. V is TRBV5-4 and J is TRBJ2-5; 8 bases align to TRBD1. The CDR3 extends over 16 amino acids. Germline trimming cut 3 bases from V and 4 bases from J; bases unmatched to any gene: 11. Germline values: CDR1 SGHNT, CDR2 YYREEE (reference sequence).

The chain recombines TRBV18 with TRBJ2-2; TRBD2 matches 11 bases. The J segment lost 8 bases and the V segment lost 3 bases, leaving 11 bases of the junction unmatched. CDR3 length equals 17 residues. The germline gives CDR1 KGHSH, CDR2 LQKENI. This chain's CDR3 is CASSPPALAGGPGELFF. In DNA form, the CDR3 reads TGTGCCAGCTCACCTCCCGCTCTAGCGGGGGGCCCGGGGGAGCTGTTTTTT.

The rearrangement uses TRBV6-5 and TRBJ2-3; D could derive from TRBD1 or TRBD2 (6 bases each). Between the trimmed V and J ends, which lost 7 bases and 5 bases, there was a span of 16 bases. This CDR3 contains 14 residues. The V gene's germline CDR1 is MNHEY and CDR2 SVGAGI. The CDR3 DNA reads as TGTGCCAGCACCCCCCGGGGGCGAGGAGATACGCAGTATTTT. It specifies CASTPRGRGDTQYF.

This clone showed up just a few times. The chain uses TRBV6-1 and TRBJ1-1; D possibly corresponds to TRBD1 (5 bases). The CDR3 spans 14 residues. The V gene lost 1 base and the J gene lost 3 bases, with 9 bases spanning the gap. Germline V CDR1 and CDR2: MNHNS, SASEGT. Here the CDR3 reads CASSEVRGHTEAFF. CDR3 nucleotides: TGTGCCAGCAGTGAAGTTAGGGGACACACTGAAGCTTTCTTT.

V usage is TRBV28 and J usage is TRBJ2-1; 8 nucleotides match TRBD2. This CDR3 spans 13 amino acids. V was clipped by 8 bases and J by 10 bases; unmatched bases: 10. The germline gives CDR1 MDHEN, CDR2 SYDVKM. The CDR3 is CASFPSGRTEQFF. CDR3 DNA: TGTGCCAGCTTTCCCAGCGGGAGAACCGAGCAGTTCTTC.

The chain links TRBV5-1 to TRBJ2-5; 12 nucleotides agree with TRBD2. The ends lost 4 bases at V and 4 bases at J; junction bases unmatched: 8. The germline V gene has CDR1 SGHRS and CDR2 YFSETQ. The CDR3 is 16 amino acids. The CDR3 nucleotides read TGCGCCAGCAGCCCTGCTAGCGGGGGGGCGAGAGAGACCCAGTACTTC. Its protein is CASSPASGGARETQYF.

In regard to this clone: This sample includes further DNA sequences coding for the same CDR3. The gene calls are TRBV28 and TRBJ1-1; TRBD1 aligns across 10 bases. CDR3 size: 15 residues. The V gene's germline CDR1 is MDHEN and CDR2 SYDVKM. Trimming cost V 6 bases and J 5 bases; bases outside gene matches: 9. In nucleotides, the CDR3 is TGTGCCAGCAGCTCTCCGGGACAGGGGTGGACTGAAGCTTTCTTT. Translated: CASSSPGQGWTEAFF.

This chain connects TRBV11-3 to TRBJ2-1; D may be TRBD2 (6 bases). Germline assignment: CDR1 SGHNT and CDR2 YENEEA. V shed 4 bases and J shed 5 bases, with 12 bases lying between them. CDR3 length: 14 amino acids. DNA of the CDR3: TGTGCCAGCAGCTCTTCTAGCGCCCACAATGAGCAGTTCTTC. The encoded protein is CASSSSSAHNEQFF.

This clone has just a few counts. The chain employs TRBV2 and TRBJ1-1; maybe TRBD1 (6 bases). The germline V gene has CDR1 SNHLY and CDR2 FYNNEI. Trimming removed 2 bases from V and 4 bases from J, with 14 bases in between. This CDR3 is 15 amino acids long. CDR3 coding DNA: TGTGCCAGCAGTGAACGTGGGGGGCCGGGCACTGAAGCTTTCTTT. This codes for CASSERGGPGTEAFF.

V and J are TRBV15 and TRBJ1-1; no definite D call. CDR3 length: 14 amino acids. Trimming stripped 3 bases from V and 11 bases from J, with 19 bases between. The V gene's germline CDR1 is LNHNV and CDR2 YYDKDF (reference sequence). The DNA for the CDR3 is TGTGCCACCAGCAGTGACTTGACGGCTCCCCGGGCTTTCTTT. Translating it yields CATSSDLTAPRAFF. Full variable domain (remainder filled in from reference TRBV15 and TRBJ1-1): DAMVIQNPRYQVTQFGKPVTLSCSQTLNHNVMYWYQQKSSQAPKLLFHYYDKDFNNEADTPDNFQSRRPNTSFCFLDIRSPGLGDTAMYLCATSSDLTAPRAFFGQGTRLTVV.

V and J are TRBV4-1 and TRBJ1-4; D gene unclear. Germline CDR1 MGHRA, CDR2 YSYEKL. CDR3 length equals 15 residues. V dropped 0 bases and J dropped 5 bases, with 10 bases sitting between them. The CDR3 sequence: CASSQERVRNEKLFF. The CDR3 DNA is TGCGCCAGCAGCCAAGAGAGGGTGCGGAATGAAAAACTGTTTTTT.

This chain uses TRBV5-1 with TRBJ2-7; 13 nucleotides line up with TRBD2. CDR1 SGHRS and CDR2 YFSETQ come from the germline V gene. The ends lost 3 bases at V and 4 bases at J; junction bases unmatched: 4. CDR3 length: 15 residues. The CDR3 DNA follows: TGCGCCAGCAGCTCGGGACTAGCGGGGAATTACGAGCAGTACTTC. Translation gives CASSSGLAGNYEQYF.

This chain links TRBV5-1 with TRBJ1-1; 7 bases are shared with TRBD1. The germline CDR1 and CDR2 sequences are SGHRS and YFSETQ. This CDR3 comprises 15 residues. Germline trimming cut 4 bases from V and 4 bases from J; bases unmatched to any gene: 10. CDR3 nucleotides: TGCGCCAGCAGCCTCGACAGGGTGGGAGGCACTGAAGCTTTCTTT. Its translation is CASSLDRVGGTEAFF.

This chain uses TRBV19 with TRBJ1-2, with D perhaps TRBD1 (5 bases). V lost 8 bases, J lost 4 bases, and 11 bases lay in between. CDR1 and CDR2 from the germline V gene are LNHDA and SQIVND (reference sequence). The CDR3 has 12 residues. The CDR3 coding sequence is TGTGCCAGTGCCGCGGGGGTCTATGGCTACACCTTC. As protein: CASAAGVYGYTF.

The chain links TRBV5-1 to TRBJ2-2; 8 positions match TRBD1. The CDR3 length is 15 residues. The germline V gene has CDR1 SGHRS and CDR2 YFSETQ. V trimming: 4 bases; J trimming: 3 bases; junction bases outside the gene matches: 5. In nucleotides, the CDR3 is TGCGCCAGCAGCCCGGGGACAGGCCACACCGGGGAGCTGTTTTTT. This translates into CASSPGTGHTGELFF.

CDR3 DNA sequence: TGTGCCAGCAGCCGCGGGGGAAACACCATATATTTT. Translation gives CASSRGGNTIYF. This sequence joins TRBV6-5 and TRBJ1-3; no firm D call. Germline V CDR1 and CDR2: MNHEY, SVGAGI. The CDR3 consists of 12 residues. Trimming left V 6 bases short and J 4 bases short, with 7 bases between.

The rearrangement uses TRBV7-2 and TRBJ1-1; D is unclear. CDR1 and CDR2 from the germline V gene are SGHTA and FQGNSA. Trimming cost V 5 bases and J 3 bases, with 16 bases left between them. The length of the CDR3 is 15 residues. This chain's CDR3 is CASSPDQGGYTEAFF. For the CDR3, the DNA is TGTGCCAGCAGCCCCGATCAAGGAGGGTACACTGAAGCTTTCTTT.